This entry features one T cell receptor (beta chain) sequence. The V gene lost 6 bases and the J gene lost 2 bases, with 15 bases spanning the gap. In germline, CDR1 is LNHDA, CDR2 SQIVND (reference sequence). The CDR3 contains 15 residues. The source of the sample is a study of blood T cell repertoires in COVID-19. On the study more broadly: There were acute and convalescent COVID-19 samples, and they came from the United States, Italy and Spain. PBMCs, B-cell-depleted T cells, or T cells were the source of the cDNA or gDNA that made up the material.

Generated by immunoSEQ multiplex PCR, the TCRdb table keeps only in-frame clones and is missing some. The data contain fewer than 250,000 clones, 86% of them seen just once; the ten biggest clones take up 2% to 2.5%. This TCR came from a woman aged 45-65 years with acute or convalescent COVID-19. The chain employs TRBV19 and TRBJ2-3, with TRBD1 as a possible D gene (5 bases). The source material was peripheral blood. For the CDR3, the DNA is TGTGCCAGTAGCTTGACAGATTTGCCCACAGATACGCAGTATTTT. Its protein is CASSLTDLPTDTQYF.